The entry below describes one TCR beta chain. This sample was included in a study of T cells in tuberculosis. Produced via immunoSEQ multiplex PCR; TCRdb's table is partial and in-frame only. The top ten hold about 7.8% of the sample, which has approximately 30,000 clones, 85% to 95% seen once. The sequencing sample was made of PBMCs. This receptor was obtained from a donor under 30 with latent tuberculosis or without tuberculosis infection. Some clones in this sample may be carry-over from other donors' samples.

CDR3 amino acids: CASSPLGGGVNEQFF. The CDR3 DNA is TGTGCCAGCAGCCCTCTGGGCGGGGGGGTCAATGAGCAGTTCTTC. This chain links TRBV9 with TRBJ2-1; 9 nucleotides align to TRBD2. With V trimmed by 4 bases and J by 6 bases, 8 bases remained unmatched. Germline V lookup: CDR1 SGDLS, CDR2 YYNGEE. The CDR3 has 15 residues.